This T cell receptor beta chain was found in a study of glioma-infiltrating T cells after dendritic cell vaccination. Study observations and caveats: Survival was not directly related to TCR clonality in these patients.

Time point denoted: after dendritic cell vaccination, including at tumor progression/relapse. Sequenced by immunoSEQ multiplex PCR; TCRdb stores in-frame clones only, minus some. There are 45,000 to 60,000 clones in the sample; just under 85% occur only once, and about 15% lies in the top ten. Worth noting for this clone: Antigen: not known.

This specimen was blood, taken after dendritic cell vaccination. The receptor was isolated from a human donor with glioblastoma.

The CDR3 region is CASSGKTGSYNEQFF. The DNA of the CDR3 is TGCGCCAGCAGCGGAAAGACAGGCTCCTACAATGAGCAGTTCTTC. The chain is built from TRBV5-1 and TRBJ2-1; TRBD1 might be the D (6 bases). V was shortened by 4 bases and J by 0 bases, with 11 bases between the two germline ends. The CDR3 has 15 amino acids. Germline CDR1 reads SGHRS; CDR2 reads YFSETQ.